The source of this TCR beta chain is a study of blood T cell repertoires in COVID-19. The CDR3 spans 15 residues. The junction had 12 bases not matched to a gene; V was cut back by 5 bases and J by 7 bases. Germline lookup yields CDR1 SGHTA and CDR2 FQGNSA. Only in-frame clones appear in the TCRdb table, and some are missing; sequencing was by immunoSEQ multiplex PCR. Here the sample spans a few hundred thousand clones, roughly 80% being singletons. Sequencing was done on a sample of peripheral blood. The receptor was isolated from a man aged 30-40 years with active or convalescent COVID-19. The chain joins TRBV7-2 to TRBJ2-7, with 9 bases identical to TRBD1. CDR3 sequence: CASSRDRDRVTEQYF. The DNA of the CDR3 is TGTGCCAGCAGCAGAGACCGGGACAGGGTTACTGAGCAGTACTTC. The whole variable domain, remainder taken from reference TRBV7-2 and TRBJ2-7, is GAGVSQSPSNKVTEKGKDVELRCDPISGHTALYWYRQSLGQGLEFLIYFQGNSAPDKSGLPSDRFSAERTGGSVSTLTIQRTQQEDSAVYLCASSRDRDRVTEQYFGPGTRLTVT.